This T cell receptor (beta chain) was obtained from a study of response to subunit inactivated influenza vaccine. TCRdb analysed the RT-PCR reads with MiXCR anew, one entry per CDR3 protein. The data contain hundreds of thousands of distinct CDR3 sequences, 15% to 20% of them singletons. This clonotype was detected only a few times. Its specificity is not known. Study results and limitations: The authors put forward the suggestion that each seasonal influenza vaccination may bring in only a limited number of new T cells.

Trimming stripped 6 bases from V and 13 bases from J, with 18 bases between. This CDR3 is 13 amino acids long. The source is a man aged 50-75 years who received an inactivated influenza vaccine. This material consisted of CD4+ T cells sorted from PBMCs, taken around 2 years after vaccination. The chain links TRBV12-3 or TRBV12-4 to TRBJ1-4; D perhaps matches TRBD1 (5 bases). CDR3 DNA: TGTGCCAGCAGCCCTAGAGCCGGGGGACCACTGTTTTTT. It translates to CASSPRAGGPLFF.